These 8 T cell receptor beta chains share one sample of origin, sequenced in a study of PD-1 blockade in classical Hodgkin lymphoma. As to time point: newly diagnosed, previously untreated cHL patient sample. TCRdb's table, derived via immunoSEQ multiplex PCR, lists solely in-frame clones and lacks some. This sample carries tens of thousands of clones, approximately 91% of them seen once, and the ten largest clones take roughly 5.3%. The sample consisted of peripheral blood mononuclear cells (PBMCs). These receptors were collected from a human donor with classical Hodgkin lymphoma.

The rearrangement uses TRBV27 and TRBJ1-1, with 8 nucleotides matching TRBD1. V gave up 0 bases and J gave up 5 bases; unmatched junction bases: 8. Germline V lookup: CDR1 MNHEY, CDR2 SMNVEV (reference sequence). This CDR3 is 16 amino acids long. CDR3 bases: TGTGCCAGCAGTTTATCCTGGTCCGGACAGGGTACTGAAGCTTTCTTT. It codes for CASSLSWSGQGTEAFF.

CDR3 amino acids: CASNDRGTEAFF. CDR3 nucleotides: TGTGCCAGCAATGACCGCGGCACTGAAGCTTTCTTT. The chain recombines TRBV2 with TRBJ1-1; D is unresolved. V shed 7 bases and J shed 4 bases, with 10 bases lying between them. CDR3 length: 12 residues. Germline V gene sequence: CDR1 SNHLY, CDR2 FYNNEI.

This chain joins TRBV28 and TRBJ2-7; 8 bases match TRBD1. Germline-derived CDR1 and CDR2 are MDHEN and SYDVKM. The junction had 9 bases not matched to a gene; V was cut back by 6 bases and J by 2 bases. The CDR3 has 15 residues. The CDR3 here is CASSPGQGAPYEQYF. Here the CDR3 DNA reads TGTGCCAGCAGCCCGGGTCAGGGGGCTCCCTACGAGCAGTACTTC.

The gene calls are TRBV5-4 and TRBJ1-4, with TRBD1 identical over 8 bases. Per the germline V gene, CDR1 is SGHNT and CDR2 is YYREEE (reference sequence). J lost 8 bases, V lost 2 bases, and 8 bases had no gene match. The CDR3 spans 15 residues. CDR3 nucleotide sequence: TGTGCCAGCAGCTTACCCGACAGGGGAGCGGAAAAACTGTTTTTT. Translated, it gives CASSLPDRGAEKLFF.

V and J are TRBV7-3 and TRBJ2-3; D not resolved. This CDR3 is built from 15 residues. The V end was cut by 2 bases, the J end by 0 bases, with 9 bases between. The germline CDR1 and CDR2 sequences are SGHTA and FQGTGA. In nucleotides, the CDR3 is TGTGCCAGCAGCTTAGGATCCTACAGCACAGATACGCAGTATTTT. Its translation is CASSLGSYSTDTQYF.

The chain carries TRBV19 and TRBJ2-1, with 10 nucleotides matching TRBD2. J lost 4 bases, V lost 5 bases, and 8 bases had no gene match. The CDR3 has 16 amino acids. CDR1 and CDR2 (germline): LNHDA, SQIVND (reference sequence). The CDR3 coding sequence is TGTGCCAGTAGTGGGGATGCGACTAGCGGGTACAATGAGCAGTTCTTC. Encoded protein: CASSGDATSGYNEQFF.

The gene calls are TRBV7-6 and TRBJ1-3; D not certain. In germline, CDR1 is SGHVS, CDR2 FNYEAQ. Trimming removed 0 bases from V and 8 bases from J, with 5 bases in between. The CDR3 runs 12 residues. The CDR3, as DNA: TGTGCCAGCAGCTTAGCCACGGACACCATATATTTT. Protein: CASSLATDTIYF.

The J gene is TRBJ2-1, the V gene TRBV15; 11 bases map to TRBD2. CDR3 length: 15 amino acids. Germline loops: CDR1 LNHNV, CDR2 YYDKDF (reference sequence). The trim removed 5 bases at V and 6 bases at J, leaving 6 bases unmatched. CDR3 sequence (DNA): TGTGCCACCAGCTATTTACTAGCGGGAGTCAATGAGCAGTTCTTC. Its translation is CATSYLLAGVNEQFF.